These 11 T cell receptor beta chains were sequenced from one sample in a study of neurological immune-mediated disorders. Time point defined: longitudinal time-point 2. In TCRdb, the 5' RACE reads were re-called with MiXCR into one record per CDR3 protein. This sample yields some 87,000 distinct CDR3 sequences, of which roughly 13% are seen a single time; under 6% belongs to the top ten. The specimen was PBMCs. The receptors originated from a female donor with HTLV-1-associated myelopathy (HAM/TSP).

This clonotype was observed at least ten times. V is TRBV21-1 and J is TRBJ2-5; no check of the table's D call, TRBD1, against the DNA was made. TRBV21-1 is classified as a pseudogene. The CDR3 length is 17 residues. CDR3 residues: CASSTETGDLDQETQYF. The CDR3 DNA follows: TGTGCCAGCAGCACCGAGACAGGGGACCTCGACCAAGAGACCCAGTACTTC.

This clonotype occurred once. At one end, the junction sequence differs from germline, possibly due to a read error. The genes are TRBV5-1 and TRBJ2-3; D unclear. This CDR3 comprises 15 residues. Per the germline V gene, CDR1 is SGHRS and CDR2 is YFSETQ. Here the CDR3 DNA reads TGCGCCAGCAGCTTGGCGTATGGAAGCACGGATACGCAGTATTTT. This codes for CASSLAYGSTDTQYF. The full variable domain, in which reference TRBV5-1 and TRBJ2-3 provide the parts outside the CDR3, is KAGVTQTPRYLIKTRGQQVTLSCSPISGHRSVSWYQQTPGQGLQFLFEYFSETQRNKGNFPGRFSGRQFSNSRSEMNVSTLELGDSALYLCASSLAYGSTDTQYFGPGTRLTVL.

This clonotype was seen many times. The chain recombines TRBV7-2 with TRBJ2-3; TRBD2 matches at 8 bases. The CDR3 covers 18 residues. Germline CDR1 and CDR2: SGHTA and FQGNSA. The ends lost 5 bases at V and 4 bases at J; junction bases unmatched: 17. The CDR3 DNA is TGTGCCAGCAGCCCCAACAGACGGCTCGGGGGGGTGGCAGATACGCAGTATTTT. Translation gives CASSPNRRLGGVADTQYF.

J is TRBJ2-1 and V is TRBV5-1; TRBD2 is a possible D gene (6 bases). V gave up 3 bases and J gave up 0 bases, with 13 bases separating them. The CDR3 is 16 amino acids. CDR1 and CDR2 (germline): SGHRS, YFSETQ. CDR3 nucleotides: TGCGCCAGCAGCTCCGCAGGGACTGGCTCCTACAATGAGCAGTTCTTC. This sequence encodes CASSSAGTGSYNEQFF.

This clonotype was observed many times. This chain connects TRBV20-1 to TRBJ2-3; a possible D gene is TRBD2 (5 bases). The germline V and J ends were trimmed by 3 bases and 4 bases, with 17 bases remaining between them. CDR1 is DFQATT and CDR2 is SNEGSKA in the germline V gene (reference sequence). The CDR3 has 15 amino acids. This CDR3 is CSARDFDQRADTQYF. CDR3 DNA sequence: TGCAGTGCTAGGGATTTCGATCAGAGGGCAGATACGCAGTATTTT.

This clonotype was observed many times. The genes are TRBV5-1 and TRBJ2-3; 8 nucleotides align to TRBD2. The CDR3 sequence is 16 residues long. Germline values: CDR1 SGHRS, CDR2 YFSETQ. V trimming: 0 bases; J trimming: 3 bases; junction bases outside the gene matches: 6. CDR3 region: CASSLGVSGDTDTQYF. The CDR3 bases are TGCGCCAGCAGCTTGGGAGTTAGCGGGGATACAGATACGCAGTATTTT. The entire variable domain, with the rest obtained from reference TRBV5-1 and TRBJ2-3, is as follows: KAGVTQTPRYLIKTRGQQVTLSCSPISGHRSVSWYQQTPGQGLQFLFEYFSETQRNKGNFPGRFSGRQFSNSRSEMNVSTLELGDSALYLCASSLGVSGDTDTQYFGPGTRLTVL.

By sample fraction, this clonotype is medium-sized. This rearrangement joins TRBV4-2 to TRBJ1-1, with a tentative D call TRBD1 (6 bases). The germline CDR1 and CDR2 sequences are LGHNA and YNFKEQ. The CDR3 covers 16 residues. V shed 0 bases and J shed 6 bases, with 17 bases lying between them. This CDR3 is CASSQEVLAGGAEAFF. DNA for the CDR3: TGTGCCAGCAGCCAAGAGGTCCTCGCGGGGGGCGCTGAAGCTTTCTTT.

This clonotype was counted ten times or more. V usage is TRBV7-8 and J usage is TRBJ2-7; 8 nucleotides align to TRBD1. Germline CDR1 and CDR2: SGHVS and FQNEAQ. CDR3 size: 15 residues. V trimming: 0 bases; J trimming: 11 bases; junction bases outside the gene matches: 12. This CDR3 is CASSLAGGGHRGEYF. Written as DNA, the CDR3 is TGTGCCAGCAGCTTAGCGGGCGGCGGGCACAGGGGGGAGTACTTC.

The V gene is TRBV5-1, the J gene TRBJ2-5; the D gene is possibly TRBD1 (7 bases). The germline V and J ends were trimmed by 4 bases and 5 bases, with 15 bases remaining between them. The CDR3 length is 14 residues. CDR1 is SGHRS and CDR2 is YFSETQ in the germline V gene. The CDR3 DNA is TGCGCCAGCAGCCCATCAGGGGGGCGGGAGACCCAGTACTTC. Translating it yields CASSPSGGRETQYF.

The chain uses TRBV5-1 and TRBJ2-7; D is tentatively TRBD1 or TRBD2 (5 bases each). CDR3 length: 14 amino acids. V was cut by 2 bases and J by 5 bases, with 14 bases left in between. Germline V gives CDR1 SGHRS, CDR2 YFSETQ. The CDR3 reads CASSFISGTNEQYF. CDR3 coding DNA: TGCGCCAGCAGCTTCATATCAGGGACCAACGAGCAGTACTTC. The full variable domain, its missing parts supplied by reference TRBV5-1 and TRBJ2-7, is KAGVTQTPRYLIKTRGQQVTLSCSPISGHRSVSWYQQTPGQGLQFLFEYFSETQRNKGNFPGRFSGRQFSNSRSEMNVSTLELGDSALYLCASSFISGTNEQYFGPGTRLTVT.

This clonotype was seen many times. This chain links TRBV7-9 with TRBJ1-6; perhaps TRBD1 as D (5 bases). Germline V gives CDR1 SEHNR, CDR2 FQNEAQ (reference sequence). This CDR3 has 16 amino acids. V dropped 5 bases and J dropped 4 bases, with 15 bases sitting between them. The CDR3 DNA is TGTGCCAGCAGCGGCTTCGCAGGGATGTATAATTCACCCCTCCACTTT. Translation gives CASSGFAGMYNSPLHF. Together with reference TRBV7-9 and TRBJ1-6, the CDR3 gives the full variable domain: DTGVSQNPRHKITKRGQNVTFRCDPISEHNRLYWYRQTLGQGPEFLTYFQNEAQLEKSRLLSDRFSAERPKGSFSTLEIQRTEQGDSAMYLCASSGFAGMYNSPLHFGNGTRLTVT.